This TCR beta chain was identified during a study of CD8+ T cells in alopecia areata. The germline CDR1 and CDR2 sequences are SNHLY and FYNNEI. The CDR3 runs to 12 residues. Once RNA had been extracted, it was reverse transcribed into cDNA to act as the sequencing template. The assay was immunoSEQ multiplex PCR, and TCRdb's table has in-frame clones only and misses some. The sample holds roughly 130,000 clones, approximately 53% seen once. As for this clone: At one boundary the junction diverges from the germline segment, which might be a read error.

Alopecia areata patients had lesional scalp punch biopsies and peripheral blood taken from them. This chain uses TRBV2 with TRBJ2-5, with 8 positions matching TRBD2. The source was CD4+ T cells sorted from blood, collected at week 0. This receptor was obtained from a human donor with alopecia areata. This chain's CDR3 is CASSESGGKMDF. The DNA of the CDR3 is TGTGCCAGCAGTGAATCGGGAGGGAAGATGGACTTC.